This paragraph covers one T cell receptor beta chain sequence. The antigen is undetermined. The entry originates in a study of T cell responses to AZD1222 COVID-19 vaccine. Study summary: The analysis combined second doses at about 4 or about 12 weeks. General study points: Among the donors, most were white British and more were female, and clonal diversity was possibly underestimated.

Sequencing used immunoSEQ multiplex PCR; TCRdb keeps in-frame clones, though not all of them. The sample lists 100,000 or so clones; roughly 82% were seen once. The CDR3 runs 14 residues. Trimming removed 3 bases at V and 2 bases at J, with 11 bases between. Germline assignment: CDR1 SGHNT and CDR2 YYREEE (reference sequence). The chain is built from TRBV5-4 and TRBJ1-1; no definite D call. The material was peripheral blood, obtained on day 0 of AZD1222 vaccination. The receptor comes from an adult in good health. This CDR3 reads CASSSQLTNTEAFF. In nucleotides, the CDR3 is TGTGCCAGCAGCTCCCAACTTACTAACACTGAAGCTTTCTTT.